This T cell receptor (beta chain) was captured by sequencing in a study of beta chain features in type 1 diabetes. Study-wide context: Cells sorted and examined across all samples totaled 107,917,701.

Concerning this clone: Antigen unknown.

Sorting gave populations that all exceeded 98% purity. Findings and caveats of the study: Patients with Type 1 diabetes showed moderately but significantly shorter TCRB CDR3s in all four CD4+ subsets.

What was sequenced were expressed TCRB transcripts, since all of the isolated RNA had been reverse transcribed. The assay was immunoSEQ multiplex PCR, and TCRdb's table has in-frame clones only and misses some. Of about 44,000 clones listed, approximately 68% are singletons. This CDR3 contains 13 residues. CDR1 is SGHVS, CDR2 FQNEAQ, per germline. The V and J ends lost 7 bases and 1 base respectively, with 10 bases between them. The TCR originated in a woman aged 18-29 years with type 1 diabetes. V usage is TRBV7-8 and J usage is TRBJ2-5, with a possible D match to TRBD2 (5 bases). Sequencing input: Tregs from blood. In nucleotides, the CDR3 is TGTGCCAGCACCTCGAGGGTCCAAGAGACCCAGTACTTC. Translating it yields CASTSRVQETQYF.